This passage covers 31 T cell receptor beta chains from one sample sequenced in a study of early stage breast cancer tumors (dated by TCRdb to about 2017). Libraries were prepared through the immunoSEQ multiplex PCR assay. TCRdb's version of the immuneACCESS table is confined to in-frame rearrangements and falls short of the full clone set. An unresolved V gene accounts for under half of the shortfall where checked; the remainder is of unknown origin. The sample table records around 48,000 clones; 85% to 95% of these occur just once. The ten largest clones represent around 5% of the sample. The specimen was blood. All receptors derive from a person in their 70s with breast cancer.

This chain joins TRBV6-5 and TRBJ1-1; 7 positions agree with TRBD1. CDR3 length: 14 amino acids. CDR1 is MNHEY and CDR2 is SVGAGI in the germline V gene. V was pared by 6 bases and J by 5 bases, with 9 bases of the junction left unmatched. The CDR3 here is CASRPDQGGTEAFF. CDR3 nucleotides: TGTGCCAGCAGACCCGACCAGGGGGGAACTGAAGCTTTCTTT.

This clone was seen a single time. The chain joins TRBV19 to TRBJ2-2; D unresolved. The germline V gene has CDR1 LNHDA and CDR2 SQIVND (reference sequence). Trimming removed 1 base from V and 3 bases from J, with 9 bases in between. CDR3 size: 15 residues. The CDR3 region is CASSIAVDYTGELFF. CDR3 bases: TGTGCCAGTAGTATAGCGGTAGATTACACCGGGGAGCTGTTTTTT. The whole variable domain, remainder taken from reference TRBV19 and TRBJ2-2, is DGGITQSPKYLFRKEGQNVTLSCEQNLNHDAMYWYRQDPGQGLRLIYYSQIVNDFQKGDIAEGYSVSREKKESFPLTVTSAQKNPTAFYLCASSIAVDYTGELFFGEGSRLTVL.

The chain employs TRBV4-2 and TRBJ1-2; 9 bases fit TRBD1. V shed 3 bases and J 6 bases; nucleotides not matched to a gene: 8. Germline CDR1 is LGHNA and CDR2 is YNFKEQ. CDR3 size: 15 residues. The CDR3 sequence is CASSHPTGGLDGYTF. In DNA form, the CDR3 reads TGTGCCAGCAGCCATCCCACAGGGGGCTTGGATGGCTACACCTTC.

The V gene is TRBV30, the J gene TRBJ1-2; weak D call: TRBD1 (6 bases). Trimming cost V 5 bases and J 8 bases, with 18 bases left between them. Germline V gene lookup returns CDR1 GTSNPN and CDR2 SVGIG (reference sequence). This CDR3 comprises 13 residues. The CDR3 DNA follows: TGTGCCTGGGGCCTTATCCGGGACAACGGCTACACCTTC. Amino acid sequence: CAWGLIRDNGYTF.

The chain joins TRBV11-1 to TRBJ2-1, with TRBD2 as a possible D gene (6 bases). V was pared by 3 bases and J by 2 bases, with 11 bases between. Germline V gene lookup returns CDR1 SGHAT and CDR2 FQDESV (reference sequence). CDR3 size: 15 residues. The DNA for the CDR3 is TGTGCCAGCAGCTTCCGCCGGGAGACCTACAATGAGCAGTTCTTC. Translating gives CASSFRRETYNEQFF.

V usage is TRBV11-1 and J usage is TRBJ2-7, with a possible D match to TRBD2 (5 bases). Germline loops: CDR1 SGHAT, CDR2 FQDESV (reference sequence). Trimming left V 4 bases short and J 7 bases short, with 8 bases between. The CDR3 totals 11 residues. The CDR3 protein is CASSWRREQYF. DNA of the CDR3: TGTGCCAGCAGCTGGCGGAGGGAGCAGTACTTC. The full variable domain, rest sourced from reference TRBV11-1 and TRBJ2-7, is EAEVAQSPRYKITEKSQAVAFWCDPISGHATLYWYRQILGQGPELLVQFQDESVVDDSQLPKDRFSAERLKGVDSTLKIQPAELGDSAMYLCASSWRREQYFGPGTRLTVT.

The rearrangement joins TRBV7-2 to TRBJ1-5; perhaps TRBD1 as D (5 bases). The germline V and J ends were trimmed by 4 bases and 5 bases, with 9 bases remaining between them. There are 13 residues in the CDR3. Germline CDR1 is SGHTA and CDR2 is FQGNSA. In nucleotides, the CDR3 is TGTGCCAGCAGCTCCCAGACAGATCAGCCCCAGCATTTT. Protein product: CASSSQTDQPQHF.

Comments on this clone: An end of the junction differs from the germline gene, which may be a read error. The chain joins TRBV7-2 to TRBJ1-4; maybe TRBD1 (5 bases). The CDR3 has 16 residues. CDR1 and CDR2 (germline): SGHTA, FQGNSA. The CDR3 is CASSDSGHWANEKLFF. CDR3 nucleotide sequence: TGTGCCAGCAGCGACAGTGGGCACTGGGCTAATGAAAAGCTGTTTTTT.

V gene TRBV27 combines with J gene TRBJ2-6; 8 bases are shared with TRBD2. Germline CDR1 is MNHEY and CDR2 is SMNVEV (reference sequence). The V gene end was trimmed by 5 bases and the J gene end by 0 bases; junction bases not matched to a gene: 9. CDR3 length: 18 amino acids. CDR3 DNA: TGTGCCAGCAGTCCAAGGCTAGCGGGTCACTCTGGGGCCAACGTCCTGACTTTC. It yields the protein CASSPRLAGHSGANVLTF. Supplemented by reference TRBV27 and TRBJ2-6, the full variable domain reads EAQVTQNPRYLITVTGKKLTVTCSQNMNHEYMSWYRQDPGLGLRQIYYSMNVEVTDKGDVPEGYKVSRKEKRNFPLILESPSPNQTSLYFCASSPRLAGHSGANVLTFGAGSRLTVL.

V usage is TRBV18 and J usage is TRBJ2-5, with D possibly being TRBD1 (5 bases). CDR3 length: 14 amino acids. CDR1 is KGHSH, CDR2 LQKENI, per germline. V lost 1 base, J lost 1 base, and 7 bases lay in between. CDR3 region: CASSPQGVQETQYF. The CDR3 DNA reads TGTGCCAGCTCACCACAAGGGGTCCAAGAGACCCAGTACTTC.

The CDR3 DNA follows: TGTGCCAGCAGTTACAGGGGGCCTAGCAATCAGCCCCAGCATTTT. Residues: CASSYRGPSNQPQHF. The V call is TRBV6-5, the J call TRBJ1-5, with 7 positions matching TRBD1. This CDR3 comprises 15 residues. CDR1 MNHEY and CDR2 SVGAGI come from the germline V gene. J was trimmed by 0 bases and V by 2 bases; bases with no gene match: 1.

The count of this clone is one. The chain uses TRBV28 and TRBJ1-2; D remains unclear. The CDR3 extends over 11 amino acids. From germline, CDR1 is MDHEN and CDR2 SYDVKM. Trimming took 2 bases from V and 7 from J, leaving 5 bases between them. CDR3 loop: CASSLHFGYTF. In DNA, the CDR3 is TGTGCCAGCAGTTTACACTTTGGCTACACCTTC.

The V and J genes are TRBV23-1 and TRBJ1-2; the match to TRBD1 covers 8 bases. TRBV23-1 is labeled an ORF, and its function is uncertain. The J segment lost 6 bases and the V segment lost 6 bases, leaving 9 bases of the junction unmatched. CDR3 length: 14 residues. As DNA, the CDR3 is TGCGCCAGCAGGGGGACAGGCGGCGGGGATGGCTACACCTTC. Its translation: CASRGTGGGDGYTF.

This chain uses TRBV11-2 with TRBJ1-2; D unclear. Trimming shortened V by 5 bases and J by 5 bases, and 12 bases separated the two germline ends. The CDR3 has 13 residues. Germline V gives CDR1 SGHAT, CDR2 FQNNGV. The CDR3 spells CASSQAAGYGYTF. The CDR3 bases are TGTGCCAGCAGCCAAGCGGCGGGATATGGCTACACCTTC. The full variable domain, completed using reference TRBV11-2 and TRBJ1-2, is EAGVAQSPRYKIIEKRQSVAFWCNPISGHATLYWYQQILGQGPKLLIQFQNNGVVDDSQLPKDRFSAERLKGVDSTLKIQPAKLEDSAVYLCASSQAAGYGYTFGSGTRLTVV.

The V call is TRBV15, the J call TRBJ2-7; 7 positions agree with TRBD1. This CDR3 is built from 15 residues. Germline CDR1 reads LNHNV; CDR2 reads YYDKDF (reference sequence). The J segment lost 2 bases and the V segment lost 4 bases, leaving 8 bases of the junction unmatched. The CDR3 spells CATSNPGGAPYEQYF. The CDR3 nucleotides are TGTGCCACCAGCAATCCAGGGGGTGCCCCCTACGAGCAGTACTTC.

This clone was seen more than once but under ten times. This chain links TRBV11-3 with TRBJ2-4, with D tentatively TRBD1 (6 bases). CDR1 SGHNT and CDR2 YENEEA come from the germline V gene. V was clipped by 4 bases and J by 6 bases, with 13 bases between them. This CDR3 contains 14 residues. CDR3 DNA: TGTGCCAGCAGCTCCTACAGGGAAACAAACATTCAGTACTTC. Translation gives CASSSYRETNIQYF.

This clone has only one observation. The rearrangement links TRBV18 to TRBJ2-5; 8 bases are a match to TRBD2. The CDR3 runs 13 residues. Looked up from germline, CDR1 is KGHSH and CDR2 is LQKENI. The junction had 4 bases not matched to a gene; V was cut back by 6 bases and J by 4 bases. The DNA of the CDR3 is TGTGCCAGCTCCCGGGGGGGGCGAGAGACCCAGTACTTC. It specifies CASSRGGRETQYF.

The chain combines TRBV18 with TRBJ1-1, with D perhaps TRBD1 (6 bases). V was cut by 3 bases and J by 0 bases, with 14 bases left in between. Germline CDR1 KGHSH, CDR2 LQKENI. This CDR3 contains 16 residues. The CDR3 bases are TGTGCCAGCTCACCTGGAGGTGGGGACATGAACACTGAAGCTTTCTTT. As protein: CASSPGGGDMNTEAFF.

The chain links TRBV7-2 to TRBJ1-4; D perhaps matches TRBD1 (6 bases). The germline CDR1 and CDR2 sequences are SGHTA and FQGNSA. The CDR3 consists of 14 residues. V lost 4 bases, J lost 4 bases, and 10 bases lay in between. The CDR3 DNA is TGTGCCAGCAGCTCCCGGACAGATAATGAAAAACTGTTTTTT. It translates to CASSSRTDNEKLFF.

This chain joins TRBV30 and TRBJ2-6, with 8 bases lining up with TRBD1. The CDR3 loop spans 16 amino acids. Per the germline V gene, CDR1 is GTSNPN and CDR2 is SVGIG (reference sequence). With 7 bases clipped from V and 0 bases from J, the junction kept 8 bases outside the gene matches. The CDR3 DNA is TGTGCCTTGGAGAACAGGGGGGTCTCTGGGGCCAACGTCCTGACTTTC. It codes for CALENRGVSGANVLTF.

This clone was observed a single time. This chain joins TRBV2 and TRBJ2-1, with 8 nucleotides matching TRBD2. CDR1 is SNHLY and CDR2 is FYNNEI in the germline V gene. V gave up 7 bases and J gave up 3 bases; unmatched junction bases: 8. There are 15 residues in the CDR3. The CDR3 coding sequence is TGTGCCAGCAAGAGTCCGGGACTAGACTACAATGAGCAGTTCTTC. It yields the protein CASKSPGLDYNEQFF.

The V and J genes are TRBV4-1 and TRBJ2-4; D remains unclear. Trimming pared 0 bases from V and 6 bases from J, leaving 6 bases between. CDR1 is MGHRA and CDR2 is YSYEKL in the germline V gene. This CDR3 region has 13 residues. CDR3 sequence: CASSQEARNIQYF. The CDR3 bases are TGCGCCAGCAGCCAAGAGGCCCGAAACATTCAGTACTTC.

V is TRBV7-8 and J is TRBJ2-3, with a possible D match to TRBD2 (5 bases). Trimming left V 4 bases short and J 0 bases short, with 11 bases between. Germline-derived CDR1 and CDR2 are SGHVS and FQNEAQ. CDR3 length equals 15 residues. The CDR3 region has the DNA TGTGCCAGCAGCTCGACTAACCCTAGCACAGATACGCAGTATTTT. This gives the protein CASSSTNPSTDTQYF.

The chain links TRBV5-6 to TRBJ2-7; 11 nucleotides agree with TRBD2. The CDR3 contains 17 residues. The V gene's germline CDR1 is SGHDT and CDR2 YYEEEE. The V segment lost 4 bases and the J segment 6 bases; nucleotides outside the gene matches: 15. This CDR3 reads CASSPIAGGPGRFEQYF. CDR3 sequence (DNA): TGTGCCAGCAGCCCAATAGCGGGAGGGCCGGGCCGATTCGAGCAGTACTTC.

V usage is TRBV11-3 and J usage is TRBJ2-7, with D perhaps TRBD1 (7 bases). V was trimmed by 5 bases and J by 4 bases, leaving 18 bases between them. This CDR3 contains 15 residues. Germline V CDR1 and CDR2: SGHNT, YENEEA. DNA of the CDR3: TGTGCCAGCAGCCAGGGGGACTCCGGCGGGTACGAGCAGTACTTC. It yields the protein CASSQGDSGGYEQYF.

This clone appeared a single time. The chain uses TRBV25-1 and TRBJ1-4, with 9 bases that match TRBD1. The germline V gene has CDR1 MGHDK and CDR2 SYGVNS. The V segment lost 6 bases and the J segment 8 bases; nucleotides outside the gene matches: 4. There are 13 residues in the CDR3. The CDR3 loop reads CASRQGAGEKLFF. The CDR3 nucleotides are TGTGCCAGCAGACAGGGGGCTGGGGAAAAACTGTTTTTT. The full variable domain, its missing parts supplied by reference TRBV25-1 and TRBJ1-4, is EADIYQTPRYLVIGTGKKITLECSQTMGHDKMYWYQQDPGMELHLIHYSYGVNSTEKGDLSSESTVSRIRTEHFPLTLESARPSHTSQYLCASRQGAGEKLFFGSGTQLSVL.

This chain uses TRBV6-5 with TRBJ2-7, with 8 nucleotides matching TRBD2. The length of the CDR3 is 15 residues. The trim removed 7 bases at V and 0 bases at J, leaving 8 bases unmatched. The germline V gene has CDR1 MNHEY and CDR2 SVGAGI. CDR3 residues: CASTRASGSSYEQYF. DNA of the CDR3: TGTGCCAGCACCAGAGCGAGCGGGAGCTCCTACGAGCAGTACTTC.

The chain carries TRBV9 and TRBJ2-3; D gene ambiguous. Trimming left V 3 bases short and J 0 bases short, with 8 bases between. The CDR3 is 14 residues long. Per the germline V gene, CDR1 is SGDLS and CDR2 is YYNGEE. The CDR3 DNA follows: TGTGCCAGCAGCGCGGGTACTAGCACAGATACGCAGTATTTT. It specifies CASSAGTSTDTQYF.

CDR3 sequence (DNA): TGTGCCAGTAGTATAATAGGGGGTGCAGGGGCGGATCAGCCCCAGCATTTT. It codes for CASSIIGGAGADQPQHF. V is TRBV19 and J is TRBJ1-5; possible D gene TRBD1, 6 bases. Germline V gene lookup returns CDR1 LNHDA and CDR2 SQIVND (reference sequence). V gave up 2 bases and J gave up 5 bases, with 19 bases separating them. This CDR3 contains 17 residues.

The rearrangement uses TRBV30 and TRBJ2-3; the match to TRBD1 covers 8 bases. CDR1 and CDR2 from the germline V gene are GTSNPN and SVGIG (reference sequence). The CDR3 spans 14 residues. Trimming removed 5 bases from V and 4 bases from J; junction bases left unmatched: 8. CDR3 nucleotides: TGTGCCTGGGGAAGTCAGGGGGCCGCAGATACGCAGTATTTT. Translation: CAWGSQGAADTQYF.

The chain has TRBV6-1 and TRBJ1-1; D is perhaps TRBD1 (6 bases). The V end lost 4 bases, the J end lost 9 bases, and 12 bases lay between the germline ends. This CDR3 spans 12 amino acids. Germline V gene sequence: CDR1 MNHNS, CDR2 SASEGT. The CDR3 DNA sequence: TGTGCCAGCAGTGGGGGGCCCCTTAAAGCTTTCTTT. Protein product: CASSGGPLKAFF.